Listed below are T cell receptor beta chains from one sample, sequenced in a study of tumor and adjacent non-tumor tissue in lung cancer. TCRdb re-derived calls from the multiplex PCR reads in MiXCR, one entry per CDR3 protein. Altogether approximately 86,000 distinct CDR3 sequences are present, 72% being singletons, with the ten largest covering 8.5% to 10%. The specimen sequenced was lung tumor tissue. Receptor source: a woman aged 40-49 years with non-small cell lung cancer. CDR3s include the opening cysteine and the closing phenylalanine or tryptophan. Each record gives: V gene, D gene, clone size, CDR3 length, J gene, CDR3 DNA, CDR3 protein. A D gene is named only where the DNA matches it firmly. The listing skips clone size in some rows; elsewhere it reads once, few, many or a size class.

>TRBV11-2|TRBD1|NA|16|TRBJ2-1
TGTGACAGTAGCTTAGCACGGACAGGCTCCTACAATGAGCAATTCTTC
CDSSLARTGSYNEQFF
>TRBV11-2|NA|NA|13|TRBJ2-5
TGTGATACCTCGAGGGGGACACGAGAGACCCAATACTTC
CDTSRGTRETQYF
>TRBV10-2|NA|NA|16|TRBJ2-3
TGCGCCAGCAGATTGACGCTTAGCGGCCTCACAGACACGCAGAATTTT
CASRLTLSGLTDTQNF
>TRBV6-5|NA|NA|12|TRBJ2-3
TGTGCCGGCAGTTACTCTGCAGATACGCAATATTTT
CAGSYSADTQYF
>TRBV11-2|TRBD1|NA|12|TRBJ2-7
TGTGCCAGCATCCGGACAGGGTTCGAGCAGCATTTC
CASIRTGFEQHF
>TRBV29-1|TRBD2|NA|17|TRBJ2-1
TGCAGCGTGGAAGGGGAAGCGGGAGGGCCAGTCGGCAATGACCAGTTCTTC
CSVEGEAGGPVGNDQFF
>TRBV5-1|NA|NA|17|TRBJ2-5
TGCGCCAGCAGTCAATATTCGGGACATACACTTCAAGAGACCCAGTACTTC
CASSQYSGHTLQETQYF
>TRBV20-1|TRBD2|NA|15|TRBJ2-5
TGTGGTGCTAGAGATTGGCGGGAGGCCCAAGAGACCCAGTACTTC
CGARDWREAQETQYF
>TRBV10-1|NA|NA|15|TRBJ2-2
TGCGCCAGCAGTGAACACCAAACTAACACCGGGGAACTGTTTTTT
CASSEHQTNTGELFF
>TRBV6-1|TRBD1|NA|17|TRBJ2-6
TGTGCCAGCAGTGAGGACAGGGGCCTCTCTGGGGCCAGGGTCCTGACTTTC
CASSEDRGLSGARVLTF
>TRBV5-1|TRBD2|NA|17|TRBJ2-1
TGCGCCAGCAGCACCAGGACTAGCGGGGGTGGCCACAATGAGCAGTTCTTC
CASSTRTSGGGHNEQFF
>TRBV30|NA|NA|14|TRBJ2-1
TGTGCCTGGAGTGGTAGGCCCCGGGACAATGAGCGGTTCTTC
CAWSGRPRDNERFF
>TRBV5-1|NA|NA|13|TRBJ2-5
TGCGCCAGCAACTCCTACCTAAGGGAGACCCAGTATTTC
CASNSYLRETQYF
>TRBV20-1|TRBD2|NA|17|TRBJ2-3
TGCAGTGCCGACCTCACCACTGGACTAGTGGAGGGGCACGTGCAGTATTTC
CSADLTTGLVEGHVQYF
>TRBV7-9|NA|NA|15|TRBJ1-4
TGTGCCAGCAGAAATGAGAGGACCCCCAATGAAAAACTATTTTTT
CASRNERTPNEKLFF
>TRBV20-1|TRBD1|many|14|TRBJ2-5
TGCAGTGCTAGAGCCGGGACAGCCCAAGAGACCCAGTACTTC
CSARAGTAQETQYF
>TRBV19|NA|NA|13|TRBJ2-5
TGTGCCAGTAGTAAAGCAGGGACGGAGACCCAGTACTTC
CASSKAGTETQYF
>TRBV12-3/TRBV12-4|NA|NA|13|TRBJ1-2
TGTGCCAGCAGCCGACAGCCCCGAAGGTGCTACAGCTTC
CASSRQPRRCYSF
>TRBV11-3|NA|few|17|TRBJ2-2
TGTGCCAGCAGCCCCCATCAATCGACATCGAACACCGGGGAGCTGTTTTTT
CASSPHQSTSNTGELFF
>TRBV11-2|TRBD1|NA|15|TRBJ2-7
TGCGTCAGCAGCATGGGGACAGGGGTACATTACGAGCAGTACTTC
CVSSMGTGVHYEQYF
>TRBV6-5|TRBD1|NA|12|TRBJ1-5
TGTGCCAGGAGTTATCCGGGACAGCCCCAGCGTTTT
CARSYPGQPQRF
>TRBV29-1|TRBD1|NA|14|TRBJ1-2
TGCAACGTTGAAGATCTTGGACAGGGATATGGCTTCACCTTC
CNVEDLGQGYGFTF
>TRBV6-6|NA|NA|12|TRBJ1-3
TGTGTCAGTAGTAATGAAGGAAACACCATATATTTT
CVSSNEGNTIYF
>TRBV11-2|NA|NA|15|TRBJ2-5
TGTGCAAGCAGCCGGTCCACTATCGGGTGGGAGACCCAGTACTTC
CASSRSTIGWETQYF
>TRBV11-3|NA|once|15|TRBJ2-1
TGTGCCAGCAGCGCCGTATTGAACACTTACGGTGAGCAGTTCTTC
CASSAVLNTYGEQFF
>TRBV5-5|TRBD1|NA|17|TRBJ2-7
TGTGCCAGCAGTCGGACAGGGCCCCCAGTTCGATTCTACGATCAGTACTTC
CASSRTGPPVRFYDQYF
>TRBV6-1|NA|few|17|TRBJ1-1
TGTGCCAGCAGGAGGGGGAGTATCTGGGGAGGCAACACTGAAGCTTTCTTT
CASRRGSIWGGNTEAFF
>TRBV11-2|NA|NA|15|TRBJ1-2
TGTGCCAGCAGCTTAGCTTCCGCGGGAACCTATGGCTACATATTC
CASSLASAGTYGYIF
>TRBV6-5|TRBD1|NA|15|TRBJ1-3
TGTGCCAGCAGCAGCGACAGGGGACAGCGGAACACCATATATTTT
CASSSDRGQRNTIYF
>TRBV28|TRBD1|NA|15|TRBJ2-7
TGTGTCACCAGTAGATGGGACAGGGAGAGCGACGAGCAGTACTTC
CVTSRWDRESDEQYF
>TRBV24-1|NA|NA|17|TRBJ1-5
TGTGCCACCAGTGACTCCGGGAAGGGACCTAGCAACCAGCCCCAGCAGTTT
CATSDSGKGPSNQPQQF
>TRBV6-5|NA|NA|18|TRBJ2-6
TGTGCCAGCAATTACTCCCTCTCAAGGAGATTCGGGGCCAACGTCCTGACTTTC
CASNYSLSRRFGANVLTF
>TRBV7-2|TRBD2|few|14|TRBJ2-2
TGTGCCAGCAGCTTAGCCCTAGCGGGAGTGGAGCTGTTTTTT
CASSLALAGVELFF
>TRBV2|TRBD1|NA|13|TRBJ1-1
TGTGCCAGAAGTACAGGGGAACGCACTGAAGCTTTATTT
CARSTGERTEALF
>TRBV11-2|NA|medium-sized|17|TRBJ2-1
TGTGCCAGCAGCTCTTTCCTGGGAGCGGCTACCTACAATGAGCAGTTCTTC
CASSSFLGAATYNEQFF
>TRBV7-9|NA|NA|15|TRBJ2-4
TGTGCCAGTAGAGACGACAAGGGACCGAAAAACATTCAGTACTTC
CASRDDKGPKNIQYF
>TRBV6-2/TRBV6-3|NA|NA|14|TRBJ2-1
TGTGTCAGCGCGACGGGAACCGACCTGGAGACCCAGTTCTTC
CVSATGTDLETQFF
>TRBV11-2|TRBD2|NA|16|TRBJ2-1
TGTGCCAGCAGCTTATTAGCGGGGGGGTTCTACAATGAGCAGTTCTTC
CASSLLAGGFYNEQFF
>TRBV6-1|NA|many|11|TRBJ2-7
TGTGCCAGCAGTTTGACCTACGAGCAGTACTTC
CASSLTYEQYF
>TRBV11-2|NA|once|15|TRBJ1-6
TGTGCCAGGAACTTAGCCTCGGGGAATAATTCACCCCTCCACTTC
CARNLASGNNSPLHF
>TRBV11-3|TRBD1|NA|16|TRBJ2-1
TGTGCCAGCGGACTGGGATCGGGACAGGGTCCAAATGAGCAGATCTTC
CASGLGSGQGPNEQIF
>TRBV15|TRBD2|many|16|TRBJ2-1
TGTGCCACCAGCAGAAGGACTAGCGGGAATTACAATGAGCAGTTCTTC
CATSRRTSGNYNEQFF
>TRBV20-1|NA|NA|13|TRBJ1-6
TGCAGTGCTGGACGCCTGGCGAATTCTCCCCTCCACTTT
CSAGRLANSPLHF
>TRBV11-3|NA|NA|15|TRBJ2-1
TGTGCCTGCAGCTTACACTTCGACCAAAACAATGAGCAGTTCTTC
CACSLHFDQNNEQFF
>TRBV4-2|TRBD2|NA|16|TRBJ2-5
TGTGGCAGCATCCAAGGAGCGGGGGGGTTCCAAGAGACCCAGTACTTC
CGSIQGAGGFQETQYF
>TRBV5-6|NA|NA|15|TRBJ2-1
TGTGCCAGCAAGTTCAGCGGAGACTCCTACAATGAGCAGTTCTTC
CASKFSGDSYNEQFF
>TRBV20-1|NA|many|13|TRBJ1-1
TGCAGTGCTAGAGATCTCAGGAACACTGAAGCTTTCTTT
CSARDLRNTEAFF
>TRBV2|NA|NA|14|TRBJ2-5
TGTGCCAGCAGTGAATCCAGGACTTTAGAGGCCCAGTACTTC
CASSESRTLEAQYF
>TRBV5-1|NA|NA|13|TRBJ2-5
TGCGCCAGCAGCTGGGGTAGGGAAGAGACCCAGTACTTC
CASSWGREETQYF
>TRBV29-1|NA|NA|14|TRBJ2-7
TGCAGCGTTGACGTTAACGGGAAGTTCTACGAGCAGTACTTC
CSVDVNGKFYEQYF
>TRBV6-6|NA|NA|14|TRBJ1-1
TGTGCCAGCAGTATACAGTGGTCGAACACTAAAGCTTTCTTT
CASSIQWSNTKAFF
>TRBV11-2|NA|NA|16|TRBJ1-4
TGTGCCAGCTGCCTTCAGGGCCAGATGCAGGGCGGAAAACTGTTTTTT
CASCLQGQMQGGKLFF
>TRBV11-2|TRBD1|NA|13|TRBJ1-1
TGTGGCAGCAGCTTAGGTGCAGGGGGTGAAGCTTTCTTC
CGSSLGAGGEAFF
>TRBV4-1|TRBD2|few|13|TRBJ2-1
TGCGCCAGCAGCCCCCTGACTAGCAGTGAGCAGTTCTTC
CASSPLTSSEQFF
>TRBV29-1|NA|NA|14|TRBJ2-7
TGCAGCGTTGGGTCCCTATGGGCCTCCTACGAGCAGTACTTC
CSVGSLWASYEQYF
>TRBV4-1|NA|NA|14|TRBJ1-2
TGCGCCAACAGGCAAGTGCGGGATGACCATGGCTACACCTTC
CANRQVRDDHGYTF
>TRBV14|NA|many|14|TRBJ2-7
TGTGCCAGCAGCCAAGAGAGGACAGCCCGAGAGCAGTACTTC
CASSQERTAREQYF